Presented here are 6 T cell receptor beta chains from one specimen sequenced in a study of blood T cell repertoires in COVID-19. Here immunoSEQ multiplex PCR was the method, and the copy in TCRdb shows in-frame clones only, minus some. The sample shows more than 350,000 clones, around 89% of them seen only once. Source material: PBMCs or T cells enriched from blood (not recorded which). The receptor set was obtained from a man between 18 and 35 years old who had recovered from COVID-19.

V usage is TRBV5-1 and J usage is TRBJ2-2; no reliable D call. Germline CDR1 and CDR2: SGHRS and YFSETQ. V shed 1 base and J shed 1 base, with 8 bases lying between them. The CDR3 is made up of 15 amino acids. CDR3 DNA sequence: TGCGCCAGCAGCTTGTCAGGCAGGAACACCGGGGAGCTGTTTTTT. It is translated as CASSLSGRNTGELFF. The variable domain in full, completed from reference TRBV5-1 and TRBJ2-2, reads KAGVTQTPRYLIKTRGQQVTLSCSPISGHRSVSWYQQTPGQGLQFLFEYFSETQRNKGNFPGRFSGRQFSNSRSEMNVSTLELGDSALYLCASSLSGRNTGELFFGEGSRLTVL.

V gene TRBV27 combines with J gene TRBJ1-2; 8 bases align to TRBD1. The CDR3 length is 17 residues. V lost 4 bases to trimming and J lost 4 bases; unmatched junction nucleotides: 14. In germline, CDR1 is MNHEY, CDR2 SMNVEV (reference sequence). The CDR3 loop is CASSSEAGGAWSYGYTF. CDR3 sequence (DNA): TGTGCCAGCAGTTCGGAGGCAGGGGGCGCATGGAGCTATGGCTACACCTTC.

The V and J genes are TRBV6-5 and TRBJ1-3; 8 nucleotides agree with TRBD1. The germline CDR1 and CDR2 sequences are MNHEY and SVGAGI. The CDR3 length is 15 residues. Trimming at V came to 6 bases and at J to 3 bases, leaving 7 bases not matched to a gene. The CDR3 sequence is CASSSTGGSGNTIYF. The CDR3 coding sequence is TGTGCCAGCAGCTCTACAGGGGGTAGTGGAAACACCATATATTTT.

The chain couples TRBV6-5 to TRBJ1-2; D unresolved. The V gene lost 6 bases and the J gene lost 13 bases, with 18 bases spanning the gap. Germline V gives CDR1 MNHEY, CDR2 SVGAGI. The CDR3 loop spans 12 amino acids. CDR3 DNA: TGTGCCAGCAGCCCAAGCGAGGGCTACCGCACCTTC. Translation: CASSPSEGYRTF.

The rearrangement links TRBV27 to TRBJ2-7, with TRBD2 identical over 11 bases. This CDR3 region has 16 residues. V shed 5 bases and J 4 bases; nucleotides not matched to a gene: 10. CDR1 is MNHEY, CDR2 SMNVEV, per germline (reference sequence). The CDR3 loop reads CASSPNLAGGWYEQYF. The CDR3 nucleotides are TGTGCCAGCAGTCCAAATTTAGCGGGAGGGTGGTACGAGCAGTACTTC.

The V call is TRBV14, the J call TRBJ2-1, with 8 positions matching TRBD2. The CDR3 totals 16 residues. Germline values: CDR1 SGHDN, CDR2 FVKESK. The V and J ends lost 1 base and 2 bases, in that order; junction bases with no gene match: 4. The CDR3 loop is CASSQASGSPYNEQFF. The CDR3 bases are TGTGCCAGCAGCCAAGCCAGCGGGAGTCCCTACAATGAGCAGTTCTTC.